Below are 27 T cell receptor beta chains sequenced from a single sample in a study of blood T cell repertoires in COVID-19 (dated by TCRdb to the early 2020s). Libraries were constructed by the immunoSEQ multiplex PCR assay. Entries here come from immuneACCESS through TCRdb and include only in-frame sequences with V and J called. Some clones fail to appear in such tables; in the studies checked, an unresolved V gene covers under half of the shortfall, and the cause of the remainder is unknown. In all, the sample holds 55,000 to 90,000 clones, and 70% to 90% of those were seen once. The ten largest clones represent approximately 4.1% of the sample. Input material: peripheral blood. The receptors come from a man between 70 and 80 years old with active COVID-19.

The gene calls are TRBV5-8 and TRBJ1-5; D gene uncertain. CDR3 length: 12 amino acids. CDR1 and CDR2 (germline): SGHTS, YDEGEE. V was pared by 4 bases and J by 6 bases, with 8 bases between. The CDR3 region is CASSRSVQPQHF. The CDR3 DNA is TGTGCCAGCAGCCGATCGGTTCAGCCCCAGCATTTT.

The chain couples TRBV27 to TRBJ2-7, with D maybe TRBD2 (6 bases). The CDR3 covers 15 residues. The V end was cut by 5 bases, the J end by 6 bases, with 20 bases between. The germline V gene has CDR1 MNHEY and CDR2 SMNVEV (reference sequence). CDR3 protein: CASSLDSRAGGEQYF. In DNA form, the CDR3 reads TGTGCCAGCAGTCTCGACTCGAGGGCCGGGGGCGAGCAGTACTTC.

The chain joins TRBV24-1 to TRBJ1-1; TRBD1 matches 12 bases. The V and J ends lost 0 bases and 6 bases, in that order; junction bases with no gene match: 13. This CDR3 is built from 19 residues. Germline assignment: CDR1 KGHDR and CDR2 SFDVKD. CDR3 in amino acids: CATSDLRSGQGASPPEAFF. DNA for the CDR3: TGTGCCACCAGTGATTTGCGGTCGGGACAGGGGGCGTCGCCTCCTGAAGCTTTCTTT.

The J gene is TRBJ2-3, the V gene TRBV11-1, with D hard to call. V lost 5 bases to trimming and J lost 4 bases, with 10 bases between them. CDR3 length: 13 amino acids. Per germline, CDR1 SGHAT and CDR2 FQDESV (reference sequence). CDR3 sequence: CASSPEWADTQYF. In DNA form, the CDR3 reads TGTGCCAGCAGCCCGGAGTGGGCAGATACGCAGTATTTT.

This clone was detected only once. V is TRBV4-2 and J is TRBJ2-3; 7 positions match TRBD2. V shed 1 base, J shed 5 bases, and the junction held 9 bases outside the gene matches. CDR1 LGHNA and CDR2 YNFKEQ come from the germline V gene. The CDR3 sequence is 16 residues long. The chain's CDR3 is CASSQGGGPSGDTQYF. DNA of the CDR3: TGTGCCAGCAGCCAAGGTGGGGGACCTAGCGGAGATACGCAGTATTTT.

This clone was detected a few times. The chain recombines TRBV3-1 (or the pseudogene TRBV3-2) with TRBJ2-3, with D possibly TRBD2 on 6 matching bases. Looked up from germline, CDR1 is LGHDT and CDR2 is YNNKEL (reference sequence). This CDR3 spans 19 amino acids. V lost 1 base and J 4 bases, leaving 24 bases between the germline ends. CDR3 protein: CASSQVGAAGRIPADTQYF. CDR3 in DNA: TGTGCCAGCAGCCAAGTAGGCGCGGCGGGGCGTATCCCCGCAGATACGCAGTATTTT.

The chain joins TRBV5-8 to TRBJ1-3; weak D call: TRBD1 (6 bases). The germline V gene has CDR1 SGHTS and CDR2 YDEGEE. V was clipped by 5 bases and J by 0 bases, with 12 bases between them. The CDR3 runs to 15 residues. The CDR3 DNA reads as TGTGCCAGCAGTCACAGGGATTTCTCTGGAAACACCATATATTTT. Protein sequence: CASSHRDFSGNTIYF.

This sequence joins TRBV30 and TRBJ1-2; D is perhaps TRBD1 (5 bases). In germline, CDR1 is GTSNPN, CDR2 SVGIG (reference sequence). Trimming left V 3 bases short and J 3 bases short, with 11 bases between. CDR3 size: 13 residues. The CDR3 region is CAWREGPHYGYTF. The CDR3 DNA reads as TGTGCCTGGAGGGAGGGGCCCCACTATGGCTACACCTTC.

The J gene is TRBJ2-5, the V gene TRBV11-3; possibly TRBD2 for D (5 bases). From germline, CDR1 is SGHNT and CDR2 YENEEA. V was pared by 5 bases and J by 5 bases, with 12 bases between. This CDR3 has 13 amino acids. The chain's CDR3 is CASSRARGETQYF. DNA of the CDR3: TGTGCCAGCAGCCGGGCCAGAGGGGAGACCCAGTACTTC. The full variable domain, in which reference TRBV11-3 and TRBJ2-5 provide the parts outside the CDR3, is EAGVVQSPRYKIIEKKQPVAFWCNPISGHNTLYWYLQNLGQGPELLIRYENEEAVDDSQLPKDRFSAERLKGVDSTLKIQPAELGDSAVYLCASSRARGETQYFGPGTRLLVL.

This clone occurred a few times. The chain uses TRBV6-2 or TRBV6-3 and TRBJ2-7; 15 bases fit TRBD2. The CDR3 spans 16 residues. The junction had 3 bases not matched to a gene; V was cut back by 0 bases and J by 6 bases. CDR1 and CDR2 (germline): MNHEY, SVGEGT. The CDR3 spells CASSYSRTSGRAEQYF. For the CDR3, the DNA is TGTGCCAGCAGTTACTCGAGGACTAGCGGGAGGGCCGAGCAGTACTTC.

V and J are TRBV7-3 and TRBJ1-1; TRBD1 aligns across 7 bases. V was clipped by 1 base and J by 4 bases; unmatched bases: 12. The V gene's germline CDR1 is SGHTA and CDR2 FQGTGA. The length of the CDR3 is 17 residues. This chain's CDR3 is CASSLREGGGLGTEAFF. CDR3 coding DNA: TGTGCCAGCAGCTTAAGGGAAGGGGGCGGGTTGGGCACTGAAGCTTTCTTT.

The V and J genes are TRBV29-1 and TRBJ2-1; D gene uncertain. Germline assignment: CDR1 SQVTM and CDR2 ANQGSEA. V shed 4 bases and J shed 4 bases, with 8 bases lying between them. The CDR3 is made up of 12 amino acids. This CDR3 reads CSVVGGYNEQFF. The DNA of the CDR3 is TGCAGCGTTGTTGGCGGTTACAATGAGCAGTTCTTC.

The V call is TRBV28, the J call TRBJ1-1, with D perhaps matching TRBD1 (6 bases). The CDR3 loop spans 14 amino acids. The V gene lost 5 bases and the J gene lost 5 bases, with 15 bases spanning the gap. Germline lookup yields CDR1 MDHEN and CDR2 SYDVKM. The CDR3 DNA follows: TGTGCCAGCAGTCCGGGACAATTTTGGACTGAAGCTTTCTTT. It is translated as CASSPGQFWTEAFF.

This sequence joins TRBV11-3 and TRBJ2-1; 12 bases are a match to TRBD2. The CDR3 runs to 15 residues. Germline V lookup: CDR1 SGHNT, CDR2 YENEEA. V was clipped by 3 bases and J by 6 bases; unmatched bases: 3. CDR3: CASSFGLAGINEQFF. DNA of the CDR3: TGTGCCAGCAGCTTTGGACTAGCGGGGATCAATGAGCAGTTCTTC.

The chain joins TRBV6-4 to TRBJ2-1; a possible D gene is TRBD2 (6 bases). Per the germline V gene, CDR1 is MRHNA and CDR2 is SNTAGT. The CDR3 covers 15 residues. Trimming pared 6 bases from V and 7 bases from J, leaving 19 bases between. This CDR3 is CASSPEGQEVNEQFF. The DNA of the CDR3 is TGTGCCAGCAGCCCGGAGGGGCAGGAGGTGAATGAGCAGTTCTTC.

The J gene is TRBJ2-3, the V gene TRBV18, with D possibly TRBD1 on 5 matching bases. Deletions cut 3 bases from V and 1 base from J, with 11 bases between. CDR1 and CDR2 from the germline V gene are KGHSH and LQKENI. This CDR3 comprises 15 residues. The CDR3 region has the DNA TGTGCCAGCTCACCCCAGGTAGGGGGCACAGATACGCAGTATTTT. Its protein is CASSPQVGGTDTQYF.

The genes are TRBV19 and TRBJ1-6; D not certain. Germline V gene sequence: CDR1 LNHDA, CDR2 SQIVND (reference sequence). CDR3 length: 14 residues. The V end was cut by 5 bases, the J end by 5 bases, with 10 bases between. The CDR3 loop is CASSYAGHNSPLHF. The CDR3 nucleotides read TGTGCCAGTAGTTACGCGGGCCATAATTCACCCCTCCACTTT.

The chain uses TRBV7-2 and TRBJ2-2, with 16 bases identical to TRBD2. The germline V gene has CDR1 SGHTA and CDR2 FQGNSA. V dropped 0 bases and J dropped 6; count of bases not matched to a gene: 4. This CDR3 has 18 amino acids. The CDR3 coding sequence is TGTGCCAGCAGCTTAGCGAGAGGGACTAGCGGGAGGGCCGGGGAGCTGTTTTTT. Protein product: CASSLARGTSGRAGELFF.

This chain uses TRBV15 with TRBJ2-5; weak D call: TRBD1 (6 bases). Trimming removed 6 bases at V and 0 bases at J, with 14 bases between. The CDR3 loop spans 15 amino acids. Germline-derived CDR1 and CDR2 are LNHNV and YYDKDF (reference sequence). The CDR3 nucleotides are TGTGCCACCAGACAAACCGGACAGTACCAAGAGACCCAGTACTTC. It translates to CATRQTGQYQETQYF.

V usage is TRBV3-1 (or the pseudogene TRBV3-2) and J usage is TRBJ1-6; 10 positions agree with TRBD1. The length of the CDR3 is 15 residues. V lost 6 bases, J lost 7 bases, and 6 bases stayed unmatched. In germline, CDR1 is LGHDT, CDR2 YNNKEL (reference sequence). The CDR3 DNA follows: TGTGCCAGCAGTACCCGGACAGGGGGGAATTCACCCCTCCACTTT. Residues: CASSTRTGGNSPLHF.

The sample holds one count of this clone. The genes are TRBV9 and TRBJ2-6; 12 positions agree with TRBD2. This CDR3 has 20 residues. Per the germline V gene, CDR1 is SGDLS and CDR2 is YYNGEE. Trimming took 0 bases from V and 2 from J; bases not matched to a gene: 9. The CDR3 sequence: CASSVEGLAGGVAGANVLTF. The CDR3 DNA follows: TGTGCCAGCAGCGTAGAGGGACTAGCGGGCGGGGTGGCTGGGGCCAACGTCCTGACTTTC.

The rearrangement links TRBV19 to TRBJ2-3; TRBD2 agrees at 15 bases. This CDR3 is built from 15 residues. The J segment lost 4 bases and the V segment lost 6 bases, leaving 2 bases of the junction unmatched. Germline V gene lookup returns CDR1 LNHDA and CDR2 SQIVND (reference sequence). CDR3 loop: CASSRTSGRADTQYF. As DNA, the CDR3 is TGTGCCAGTAGCCGGACTAGCGGGAGGGCAGATACGCAGTATTTT.

This sequence joins TRBV9 and TRBJ2-3; the match to TRBD2 covers 8 bases. Looked up from germline, CDR1 is SGDLS and CDR2 is YYNGEE. Trimming took 1 base from V and 2 from J; bases not matched to a gene: 9. The CDR3 runs to 17 residues. In nucleotides, the CDR3 is TGTGCCAGCAGCGTAAGCCCCGGGAGGGCCGACACAGATACGCAGTATTTT. This codes for CASSVSPGRADTDTQYF.

Written as DNA, the CDR3 is TGTGCCAGCAGCAGACAGGGGGGGCAGAACACTGAAGCTTTCTTT. Its protein is CASSRQGGQNTEAFF. The chain uses TRBV5-8 and TRBJ1-1; TRBD1 matches 9 bases. The V gene end was trimmed by 4 bases and the J gene end by 1 base; junction bases not matched to a gene: 5. The CDR3 consists of 15 residues. CDR1 is SGHTS, CDR2 YDEGEE, per germline. Full variable domain (remainder filled in from reference TRBV5-8 and TRBJ1-1): EAGVTQSPTHLIKTRGQQATLRCSPISGHTSVYWYQQALGLGLQFLLWYDEGEERNRGNFPPRFSGRQFPNYSSELNVNALELEDSALYLCASSRQGGQNTEAFFGQGTRLTVV.

V gene TRBV7-2 combines with J gene TRBJ2-7; no definite D call. The V end lost 3 bases, the J end lost 5 bases, and 8 bases lay between the germline ends. From germline, CDR1 is SGHTA and CDR2 FQGNSA. The CDR3 is made up of 12 amino acids. For the CDR3, the DNA is TGTGCCAGCAGCTTGGTGGCAGACGAGCAGTACTTC. Amino acids: CASSLVADEQYF.

The count of this clone is one. The chain is built from TRBV4-3 and TRBJ2-1; TRBD2 matches 11 bases. The ends lost 3 bases at V and 6 bases at J; junction bases unmatched: 10. Germline V gene lookup returns CDR1 LGHNA and CDR2 YSLEER. The CDR3 has 17 amino acids. CDR3 region: CASSHRVAGGSVNEQFF. The CDR3 DNA reads as TGCGCCAGCAGCCACCGGGTAGCGGGAGGGTCGGTCAATGAGCAGTTCTTC.

The gene calls are TRBV24-1 and TRBJ1-5, with D perhaps matching TRBD1 (5 bases). V was pared by 3 bases and J by 7 bases, with 18 bases between. This CDR3 contains 16 residues. The germline V gene has CDR1 KGHDR and CDR2 SFDVKD. CDR3 nucleotides: TGTGCCACCAGTGATGGGGCTCAGGCTGGTAGGCAGCCCCAGCATTTT. This encodes CATSDGAQAGRQPQHF.